The entry below gives a single TCR beta chain sequence along with its context. An oligonucleotide containing a UMI was ligated to the 3' end of TCR cDNA. The data were obtained in a study of naive and memory T cell subsets. Ligated cDNA underwent four rounds of PCR with nested alpha and beta constant region primers and SP2. TCRdb recomputed calls from the 5' RACE reads with MiXCR, one row per CDR3 protein. The sample shows roughly 60,000 distinct CDR3 sequences, 7.2% of them seen only once. V was pared by 6 bases and J by 11 bases, with 17 bases between. The CDR3 covers 13 residues. The TCR sequence derives from a male donor in good health. The chain has TRBV12-3 or TRBV12-4 and TRBJ1-5; D gene unclear. CDR3 amino acids: CASSPLYDITQHF. DNA for the CDR3: TGTGCCAGCAGCCCCCTTTATGACATCACCCAGCATTTT.